This T cell receptor (beta chain) stems from a study of blood T cells in healthy people across ages. In germline, CDR1 is SEHNR, CDR2 FQNEAQ (reference sequence). There are 15 residues in the CDR3. Unmatched junction bases numbered 7, after V lost 5 bases and J lost 4 bases. Primed by a sample-barcoded 5' primer and a J-beta primer mix, a second PCR proceeded for about 7 to 11 cycles. TCRdb passed the 5' RACE reads through MiXCR, listing each CDR3 protein once. The table shows 1.5 million to 2 million distinct CDR3 sequences, with around half occurring only once. The sample was blood. The rearrangement links TRBV7-9 to TRBJ2-7, with 11 bases aligning to TRBD1. This clonotype was obtained from a woman aged 40 to 50 in good health. The CDR3 bases are TGTGCCAGCAGCCCGTGGGGACAGGGGGTGTACGAGCAGTACTTC. This translates into CASSPWGQGVYEQYF.